This section outlines one TCR beta chain sequence together with its context. The entry originates in a study of blood T cell repertoires in COVID-19. Overall study context: Samples came from the United States, Italy and Spain, spanning acute and convalescent COVID-19. Nucleic acid was either cDNA or gDNA, and it came from T cells, B-cell-depleted T cells, or PBMCs.

Authors' methods: Amplification of reference gene primers was used by the study to estimate nucleated cell counts. Generated by immunoSEQ multiplex PCR, the TCRdb table keeps only in-frame clones and is missing some. For V, J and clone size, that table is used; D and trimming come from the DNA. The sample lists 150,000 to 200,000 clones, 85% to 90% occurring once. The trim removed 1 base at V and 7 bases at J, leaving 4 bases unmatched. There are 16 residues in the CDR3. Germline-derived CDR1 and CDR2 are PRHDT and FYEKMQ (reference sequence). Sample: peripheral blood. This sequence originates from a man aged 18 to 30 with active or convalescent COVID-19. The gene calls are TRBV13 and TRBJ1-6; 10 nucleotides line up with TRBD1. The CDR3: CASSLASGQGNSPLHF. As DNA, the CDR3 is TGTGCCAGCAGCTTAGCTTCGGGACAGGGGAATTCACCCCTCCACTTT.